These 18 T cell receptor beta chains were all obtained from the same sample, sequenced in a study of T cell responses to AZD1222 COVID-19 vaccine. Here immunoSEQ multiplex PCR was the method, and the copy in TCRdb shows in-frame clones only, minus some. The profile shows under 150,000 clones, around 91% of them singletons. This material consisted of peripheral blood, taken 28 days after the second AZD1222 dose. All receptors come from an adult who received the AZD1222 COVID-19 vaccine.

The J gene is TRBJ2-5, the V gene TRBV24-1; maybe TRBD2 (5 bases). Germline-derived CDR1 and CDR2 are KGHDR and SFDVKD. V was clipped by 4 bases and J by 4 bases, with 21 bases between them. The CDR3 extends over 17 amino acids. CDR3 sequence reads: CATSDPRTPWGRETQYF. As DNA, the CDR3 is TGTGCCACCAGTGACCCCCGGACTCCCTGGGGAAGAGAGACCCAGTACTTC.

The CDR3 protein is CASSTQGYYGYTF. CDR3 DNA sequence: TGCGCCAGCAGCACACAGGGTTACTATGGCTACACCTTC. The chain carries TRBV4-3 and TRBJ1-2; TRBD1 is a possible D gene (6 bases). V lost 5 bases to trimming and J lost 3 bases, with 10 bases between them. This CDR3 contains 13 residues. Germline CDR1 LGHNA, CDR2 YSLEER.

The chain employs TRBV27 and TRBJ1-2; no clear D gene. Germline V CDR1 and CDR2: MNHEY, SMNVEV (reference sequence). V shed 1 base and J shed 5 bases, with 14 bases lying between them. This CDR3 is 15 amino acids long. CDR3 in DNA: TGTGCCAGCAGTTTATATCCAGGAAAAGAATATGGCTACACCTTC. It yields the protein CASSLYPGKEYGYTF.

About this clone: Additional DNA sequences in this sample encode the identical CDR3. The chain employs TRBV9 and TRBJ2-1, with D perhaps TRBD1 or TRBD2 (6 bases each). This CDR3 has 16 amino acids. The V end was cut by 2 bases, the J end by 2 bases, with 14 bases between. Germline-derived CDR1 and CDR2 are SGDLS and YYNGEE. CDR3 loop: CASSVGGRGTYNEQFF. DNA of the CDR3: TGTGCCAGCAGCGTGGGGGGCAGGGGCACCTACAATGAGCAGTTCTTC.

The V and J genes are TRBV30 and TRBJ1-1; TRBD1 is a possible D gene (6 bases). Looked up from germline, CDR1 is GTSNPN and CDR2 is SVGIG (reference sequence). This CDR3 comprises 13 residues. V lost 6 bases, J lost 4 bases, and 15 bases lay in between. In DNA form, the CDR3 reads TGTGCCTGTCACAGGGCTTTGGGCACTGAAGCTTTCTTT. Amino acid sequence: CACHRALGTEAFF.

CDR3: CASSLAGSYEQYV. As DNA, the CDR3 is TGTGCCAGCAGCTTAGCAGGGTCGTACGAGCAGTACGTC. The chain recombines TRBV7-8 with TRBJ2-7; D is unclear. The CDR3 sequence is 13 residues long. From germline, CDR1 is SGHVS and CDR2 FQNEAQ. Trimming took 0 bases from V and 4 from J, leaving 7 bases between them.

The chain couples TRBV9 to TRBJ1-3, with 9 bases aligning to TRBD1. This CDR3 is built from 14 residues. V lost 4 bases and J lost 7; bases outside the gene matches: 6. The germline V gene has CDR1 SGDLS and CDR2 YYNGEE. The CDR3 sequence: CASSKGTGLNTIYF. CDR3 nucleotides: TGTGCCAGCAGCAAGGGGACAGGGCTCAACACCATATATTTT.

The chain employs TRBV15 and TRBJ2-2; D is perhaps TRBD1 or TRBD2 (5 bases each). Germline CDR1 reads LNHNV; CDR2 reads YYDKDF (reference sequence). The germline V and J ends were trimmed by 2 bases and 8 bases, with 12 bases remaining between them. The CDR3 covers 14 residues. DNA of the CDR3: TGTGCCACCAGCAGAAGAGGGGACGTGGGGGAGCTGTTTTTT. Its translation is CATSRRGDVGELFF.

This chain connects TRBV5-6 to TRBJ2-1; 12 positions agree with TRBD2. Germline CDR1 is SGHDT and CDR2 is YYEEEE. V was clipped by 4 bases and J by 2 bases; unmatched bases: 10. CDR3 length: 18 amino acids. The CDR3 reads CASSGALAGGLTYNEQFF. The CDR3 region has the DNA TGTGCCAGCAGCGGGGCACTAGCGGGGGGCCTCACCTACAATGAGCAGTTCTTC.

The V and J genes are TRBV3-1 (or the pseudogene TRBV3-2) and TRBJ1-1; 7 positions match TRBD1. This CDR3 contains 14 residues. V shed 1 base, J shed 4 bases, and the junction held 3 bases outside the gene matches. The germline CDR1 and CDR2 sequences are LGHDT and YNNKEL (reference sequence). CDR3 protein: CASSQGDSATEAFF. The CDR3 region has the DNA TGTGCCAGCAGCCAAGGGGACAGCGCCACTGAAGCTTTCTTT.

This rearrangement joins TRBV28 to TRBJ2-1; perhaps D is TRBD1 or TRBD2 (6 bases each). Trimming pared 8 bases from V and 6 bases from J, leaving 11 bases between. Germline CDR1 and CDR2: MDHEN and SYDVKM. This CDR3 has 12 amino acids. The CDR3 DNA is TGTGCCAGCGGGGGGCAGTTCAATGAGCAGTTCTTC. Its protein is CASGGQFNEQFF.

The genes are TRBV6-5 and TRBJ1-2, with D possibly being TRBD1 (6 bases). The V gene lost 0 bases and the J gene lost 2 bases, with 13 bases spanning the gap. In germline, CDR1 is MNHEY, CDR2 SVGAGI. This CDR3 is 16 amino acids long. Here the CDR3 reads CASSYSRTVLNYGYTF. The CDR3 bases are TGTGCCAGCAGTTACTCCCGGACAGTTCTAAACTATGGCTACACCTTC.

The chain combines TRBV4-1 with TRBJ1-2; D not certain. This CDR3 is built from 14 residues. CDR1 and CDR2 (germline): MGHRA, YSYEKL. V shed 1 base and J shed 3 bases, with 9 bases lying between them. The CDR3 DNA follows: TGCGCCAGCAGCCAAGCAGGCACTGACTATGGCTACACCTTC. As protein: CASSQAGTDYGYTF.

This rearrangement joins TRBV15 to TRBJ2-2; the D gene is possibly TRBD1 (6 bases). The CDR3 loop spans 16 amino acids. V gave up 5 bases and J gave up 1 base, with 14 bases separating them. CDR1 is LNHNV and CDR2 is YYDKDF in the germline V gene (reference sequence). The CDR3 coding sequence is TGTGCCACCAGCCCCAGGGGCCAGAGGAACACCGGGGAGCTGTTTTTT. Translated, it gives CATSPRGQRNTGELFF. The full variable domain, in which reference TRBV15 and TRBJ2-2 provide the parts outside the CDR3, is DAMVIQNPRYQVTQFGKPVTLSCSQTLNHNVMYWYQQKSSQAPKLLFHYYDKDFNNEADTPDNFQSRRPNTSFCFLDIRSPGLGDTAMYLCATSPRGQRNTGELFFGEGSRLTVL.

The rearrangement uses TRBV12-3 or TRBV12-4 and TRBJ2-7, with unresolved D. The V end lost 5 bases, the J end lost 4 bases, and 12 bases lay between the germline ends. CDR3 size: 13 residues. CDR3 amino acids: CASSRTVRYEQYF. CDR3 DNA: TGTGCCAGCAGTCGGACGGTCCGTTACGAGCAGTACTTC.

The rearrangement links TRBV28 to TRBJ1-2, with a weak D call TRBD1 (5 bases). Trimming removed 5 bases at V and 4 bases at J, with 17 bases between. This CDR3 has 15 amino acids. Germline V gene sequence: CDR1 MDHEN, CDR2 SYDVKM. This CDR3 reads CASSGGARGIYGYTF. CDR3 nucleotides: TGTGCCAGCAGTGGTGGGGCCCGGGGAATCTATGGCTACACCTTC.

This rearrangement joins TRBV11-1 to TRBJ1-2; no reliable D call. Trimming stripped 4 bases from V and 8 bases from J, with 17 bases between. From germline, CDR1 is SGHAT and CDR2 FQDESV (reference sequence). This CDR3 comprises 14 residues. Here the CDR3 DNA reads TGTGCCAGCAGCTCGGATGGAAGAGGGAGCGGCTACACCTTC. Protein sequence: CASSSDGRGSGYTF.

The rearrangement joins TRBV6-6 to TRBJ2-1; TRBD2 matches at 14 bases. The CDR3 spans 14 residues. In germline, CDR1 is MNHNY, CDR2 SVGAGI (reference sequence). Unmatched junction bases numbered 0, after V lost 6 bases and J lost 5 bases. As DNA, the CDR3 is TGTGCCAGCAGGACTAGCGGGGGGGACAATGAGCAGTTCTTC. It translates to CASRTSGGDNEQFF.